What follows describes a single TCR beta chain. The sample comes from a study of blood T cell repertoires in COVID-19. Looking at the study overall: Some COVID-19 samples were acute and others convalescent; all came from the United States, Italy and Spain. Sample material is recorded as cDNA or gDNA derived from T cells, B-cell-depleted T cells, or PBMCs.

The trim removed 2 bases at V and 3 bases at J, leaving 8 bases unmatched. The CDR3 has 17 amino acids. Germline V lookup: CDR1 KGHSH, CDR2 LQKENI. Authors' methods: Reference gene primer amplification yielded estimated nucleated cell counts. Repertoires were generated with immunoSEQ multiplex PCR, while TCRdb's copy carries only in-frame clones and drops some. V, J and clone size derive from that table, while D and trimming were established from the DNA sequence. The table lists roughly 200,000 clones, about nine tenths of them singletons. The receptor comes from a middle-aged man with acute or convalescent COVID-19. Sequencing was carried out using peripheral blood. The chain uses TRBV18 and TRBJ1-1; 11 nucleotides align to TRBD1. The CDR3: CASSPTGTGGRYTEAFF. CDR3 nucleotide sequence: TGTGCCAGCTCACCAACCGGGACAGGGGGAAGGTACACTGAAGCTTTCTTT.